The 12 T cell receptor beta chains listed next were all sequenced from one sample in a study of spatial heterogeneity in lung cancer (dated by TCRdb to the late 2010s). The paper's findings and limits, for the study overall: The number of expanded intratumoral alpha and beta TCRs correlated with the tumor nonsynonymous mutation count.

Library prep was done by 5' RACE. The sequencing machine was a NextSeq 500. TCRdb took the public reads, trimmed them with fastp at Q25, ran MiXCR for clone calling and kept in-frame beta chains. For every CDR3 protein sequence, its rows merge into one entry that carries the most common genes and DNA. Within this sample are 4,000 to 5,000 distinct CDR3 sequences, with under 15% of them counted one time only. Jointly, the top ten make up about a quarter of the sample. Their antigens remain unidentified. Sample time point, as interpreted from the label and publication: sample taken at primary tumor resection. The sample here was lung tumor tissue, taken at surgery. These receptors were taken from a male donor with early-stage non-small cell lung cancer.

This clonotype has at least ten counts. This beta chain appears as a stray read in a library generated for alpha chains; its size is not informative. This chain joins TRBV28 and TRBJ1-1; D unresolved. CDR1 and CDR2 (germline): MDHEN, SYDVKM. This CDR3 spans 11 amino acids. V lost 8 bases to trimming and J lost 5 bases, with 9 bases between them. CDR3 sequence (DNA): TGTGCCAGCCTAAGAGGTACTGAAGCTTTCTTT. Translated, it gives CASLRGTEAFF.

As for this clonotype: This beta chain is a stray sequence in a library constructed for alpha chains; its clone size is not meaningful. This chain connects TRBV6-6 to TRBJ2-7; weak D call: TRBD2 (6 bases). In germline, CDR1 is MNHNY, CDR2 SVGAGI (reference sequence). Trimming left V 2 bases short and J 0 bases short, with 20 bases between. There are 18 residues in the CDR3. CDR3 amino acids: CASSYELAAASSSYEQYF. The CDR3 DNA reads as TGTGCCAGCAGTTACGAACTAGCCGCGGCGTCCAGCTCCTACGAGCAGTACTTC.

Concerning this clonotype itself: Since it is a stray read in a library aimed at alpha chains, this beta chain has a size that is not meaningful. This sequence joins TRBV4-2 and TRBJ2-2; 11 bases align to TRBD2. Germline V lookup: CDR1 LGHNA, CDR2 YNFKEQ. CDR3 length: 18 amino acids. V trimming: 3 bases; J trimming: 1 base; junction bases outside the gene matches: 7. As DNA, the CDR3 is TGTGCCAGCAGCCATTGGCTAGCGGGAGGAGGGAACACCGGGGAGCTGTTTTTT. It yields the protein CASSHWLAGGGNTGELFF.

This clonotype ranks as medium-sized. This beta chain is off target for a library built for alpha chains, so its abundance means little. V and J are TRBV7-2 and TRBJ2-5; the D gene is possibly TRBD2 (6 bases). This CDR3 has 13 residues. V was clipped by 1 base and J by 4 bases, with 7 bases between them. The germline V gene has CDR1 SGHTA and CDR2 FQGNSA. CDR3 region: CASSLGRGETQYF. DNA of the CDR3: TGTGCCAGCAGCTTAGGGCGGGGAGAGACCCAGTACTTC.

This clonotype was observed a single time. Found in a library prepared for alpha chains, this beta chain is an off-target read, and its abundance has little meaning. CDR3 coding DNA: TGTGCCAGCAGCAGGGGAACCTACGAGCAGTACTTC. This sequence encodes CASSRGTYEQYF. The chain has TRBV28 and TRBJ2-7; a weak D match, TRBD1 (6 bases). This CDR3 contains 12 residues. The V end was cut by 6 bases, the J end by 2 bases, with 8 bases between. The germline CDR1 and CDR2 sequences are MDHEN and SYDVKM.

By frequency in the sample, this clonotype is medium-sized. The library was designed around alpha chains, so this beta chain is a stray read whose abundance carries little weight. The V call is TRBV20-1, the J call TRBJ2-7, with 9 bases lining up with TRBD1. Trimming at V came to 1 base and at J to 6 bases, leaving 7 bases not matched to a gene. Looked up from germline, CDR1 is DFQATT and CDR2 is SNEGSKA (reference sequence). The CDR3 runs 14 residues. The DNA for the CDR3 is TGCAGTGCTAGAGGCCGGGGGACAGGGATCGAGCAGTACTTC. Its protein product is CSARGRGTGIEQYF.

In its sample, this clonotype ranks as medium-sized. The library was built for alpha chains, so this beta chain is an off-target read and its size means little. The genes are TRBV24-1 and TRBJ2-3; 10 nucleotides align to TRBD1. The CDR3 extends over 18 amino acids. V lost 6 bases and J lost 0; bases outside the gene matches: 11. Looked up from germline, CDR1 is KGHDR and CDR2 is SFDVKD. Here the CDR3 DNA reads TGTGCCACCAGTCGGACAGGGGGATTGGGGCCTAGCACAGATACGCAGTATTTT. Protein: CATSRTGGLGPSTDTQYF.

Concerning this clonotype: In a library made to pick up alpha chains, this beta chain is a stray read with a size that means little. CDR3 loop: CASSYLSGTGEQYF. In nucleotides, the CDR3 is TGTGCCAGCAGTTACCTTAGCGGGACGGGCGAGCAGTACTTC. The chain links TRBV6-2 or TRBV6-3 to TRBJ2-7, with 8 positions matching TRBD2. Trimming at V came to 2 bases and at J to 6 bases, leaving 6 bases not matched to a gene. The CDR3 is 14 residues long. The germline V gene encodes CDR1 MNHEY and CDR2 SVGEGT.

Ten or more counts support this clonotype. Being off target in a library aimed at alpha chains, this beta chain has a size of little meaning. The chain links TRBV7-3 to TRBJ2-3; perhaps D is TRBD1 or TRBD2 (5 bases each). The germline V gene has CDR1 SGHTA and CDR2 FQGTGA. This CDR3 contains 15 residues. Trimming took 2 bases from V and 4 from J, leaving 13 bases between them. The chain's CDR3 is CASSLGLRDADTQYF. DNA for the CDR3: TGTGCCAGCAGCTTAGGTTTGAGGGACGCAGATACGCAGTATTTT.

This clonotype was seen many times. This beta chain is an unintended read in a library built for alpha chains; its size means little. The V call is TRBV6-1, the J call TRBJ2-7, with D maybe TRBD2 (5 bases). The V and J ends lost 2 bases and 4 bases respectively, with 9 bases between them. The V gene's germline CDR1 is MNHNS and CDR2 SASEGT. The CDR3 consists of 13 residues. The CDR3 nucleotides are TGTGCCAGCAGTGAATCCGGGAAGTACGAGCAGTACTTC. It is translated as CASSESGKYEQYF.

Ten or more counts support this clonotype. Being off target in a library aimed at alpha chains, this beta chain has a size of little meaning. This chain connects TRBV19 to TRBJ2-7; 8 nucleotides agree with TRBD2. The V gene's germline CDR1 is LNHDA and CDR2 SQIVND (reference sequence). Trimming removed 4 bases from V and 4 bases from J; junction bases left unmatched: 3. The CDR3 length is 13 residues. CDR3 coding DNA: TGTGCCAGTAGTAACCGGGAGGGATACGAGCAGTACTTC. It specifies CASSNREGYEQYF.

By its share, this clonotype is medium-sized (0.01 to 0.1%). Within a library made for alpha chains, this beta chain is off target, and its count is uninformative. This rearrangement joins TRBV27 to TRBJ2-6; D might be TRBD1 (5 bases). The CDR3 length is 16 residues. V was trimmed by 1 base and J by 2 bases, leaving 9 bases between them. Germline V gene sequence: CDR1 MNHEY, CDR2 SMNVEV (reference sequence). CDR3 in DNA: TGTGCCAGCAGTTTATTTTTCAGGGCTGGGGCCAACGTCCTGACTTTC. Residues: CASSLFFRAGANVLTF. Full variable domain (remainder filled in from reference TRBV27 and TRBJ2-6): EAQVTQNPRYLITVTGKKLTVTCSQNMNHEYMSWYRQDPGLGLRQIYYSMNVEVTDKGDVPEGYKVSRKEKRNFPLILESPSPNQTSLYFCASSLFFRAGANVLTFGAGSRLTVL.